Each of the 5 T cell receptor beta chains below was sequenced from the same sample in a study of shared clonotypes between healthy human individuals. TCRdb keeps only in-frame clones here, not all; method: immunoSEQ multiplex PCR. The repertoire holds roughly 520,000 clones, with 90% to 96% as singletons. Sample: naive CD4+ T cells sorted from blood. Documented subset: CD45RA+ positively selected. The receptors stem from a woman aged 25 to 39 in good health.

The CDR3 DNA follows: TGCAGCGTTGGTGAGAATAACTATGGCTACACCTTC. Translation gives CSVGENNYGYTF. The V gene is TRBV29-1, the J gene TRBJ1-2; unclear D gene. V was shortened by 4 bases and J by 1 base, with 7 bases between the two germline ends. Germline loops: CDR1 SQVTM, CDR2 ANQGSEA. CDR3 length equals 12 residues.

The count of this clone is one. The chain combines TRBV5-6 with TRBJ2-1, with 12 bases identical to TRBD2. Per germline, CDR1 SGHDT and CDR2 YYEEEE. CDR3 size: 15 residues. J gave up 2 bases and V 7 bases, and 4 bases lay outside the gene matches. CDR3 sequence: CASHLAGGPYNEQFF. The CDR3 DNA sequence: TGTGCCAGCCATCTAGCGGGAGGGCCCTACAATGAGCAGTTCTTC.

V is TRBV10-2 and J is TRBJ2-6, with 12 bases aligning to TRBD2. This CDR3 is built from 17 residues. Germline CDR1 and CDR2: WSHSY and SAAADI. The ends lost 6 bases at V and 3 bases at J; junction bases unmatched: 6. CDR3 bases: TGCGCCAGCAGGGGTGGACTAGCGGGAAATGGGGCCAACGTCCTGACTTTC. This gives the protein CASRGGLAGNGANVLTF.

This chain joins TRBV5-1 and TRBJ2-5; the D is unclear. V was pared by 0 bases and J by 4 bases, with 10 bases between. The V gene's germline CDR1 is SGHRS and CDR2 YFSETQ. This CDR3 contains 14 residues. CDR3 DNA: TGCGCCAGCAGCTTGGGAGGATTGGGAGAGACCCAGTACTTC. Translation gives CASSLGGLGETQYF.

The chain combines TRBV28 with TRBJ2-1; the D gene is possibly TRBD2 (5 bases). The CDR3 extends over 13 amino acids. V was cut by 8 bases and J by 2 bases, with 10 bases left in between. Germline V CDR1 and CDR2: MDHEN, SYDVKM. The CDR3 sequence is CASSSSPYNEQFF. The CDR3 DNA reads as TGTGCCAGCTCTAGCAGCCCCTACAATGAGCAGTTCTTC.